The 20 T cell receptor beta chains given below trace back to one sample, sequenced in a study of T cell changes during pregnancy in multiple sclerosis (dated by TCRdb to the late 2010s). Library creation used the immunoSEQ multiplex PCR assay. The table comes from immuneACCESS by way of TCRdb, which keeps in-frame sequences with V and J called. Part of the clones is missing from these tables; in studies checked, under half for an unresolved V gene and the rest for unknown reasons. The sample records tens of thousands of clones, about 94% of which are singletons. Of the sample, less than 1.5% falls within the top ten clones. Source: peripheral blood, taken in the third trimester of pregnancy. The origin of the receptors is a female donor in good health, enrolled as a control in a pregnancy study.

The rearrangement links TRBV7-9 to TRBJ2-1; no reliable D call. This CDR3 is 12 amino acids long. Germline CDR1 is SEHNR and CDR2 is FQNEAQ (reference sequence). With 1 base removed from V and 6 bases from J, the gap between germline ends came to 4 bases. The CDR3 DNA reads as TGTGCCAGCAGCTTAGGGGCCAATGAGCAGTTCTTC. Translated, it gives CASSLGANEQFF.

The chain employs TRBV6-1 and TRBJ2-5; 9 nucleotides line up with TRBD2. This CDR3 has 12 residues. The trim removed 5 bases at V and 5 bases at J, leaving 0 bases unmatched. CDR1 and CDR2 (germline): MNHNS, SASEGT. In nucleotides, the CDR3 is TGTGCCAGCAGTCTAGCGGGGGAGACCCAGTACTTC. Encoded protein: CASSLAGETQYF.

This chain joins TRBV5-1 and TRBJ2-5; 10 bases are shared with TRBD2. The CDR3 covers 17 residues. J gave up 4 bases and V 2 bases, and 11 bases lay outside the gene matches. Germline-derived CDR1 and CDR2 are SGHRS and YFSETQ. In nucleotides, the CDR3 is TGCGCCAGCAGCTTCACCCTAGCGGGAGCTTACGGAGAGACCCAGTACTTC. This encodes CASSFTLAGAYGETQYF.

The V and J genes are TRBV29-1 and TRBJ2-1, with D possibly matching TRBD1 (5 bases). Germline-derived CDR1 and CDR2 are SQVTM and ANQGSEA. This CDR3 spans 14 amino acids. V lost 7 bases and J lost 7, with 20 bases in between. The CDR3 region has the DNA TGCAGCGCCCATGGGGCCCCCGGAGCTAATGAGCAGTTCTTC. Translating it yields CSAHGAPGANEQFF.

The chain joins TRBV10-3 to TRBJ2-3; a weak D match, TRBD1 (5 bases). Deletions cut 0 bases from V and 9 bases from J, with 7 bases between. The CDR3 covers 12 residues. CDR1 is ENHRY, CDR2 SYGVKD, per germline. CDR3 loop: CAISESTATQYF. The DNA for the CDR3 is TGTGCCATCAGTGAGTCGACAGCAACGCAGTATTTT.

This sequence joins TRBV27 and TRBJ2-1; TRBD2 aligns across 9 bases. The ends lost 3 bases at V and 4 bases at J; junction bases unmatched: 1. The CDR3 runs 14 residues. Germline V gene lookup returns CDR1 MNHEY and CDR2 SMNVEV (reference sequence). The CDR3 DNA reads as TGTGCCAGCAGTTTTAGCGGGAGTTACAATGAGCAGTTCTTC. Translation gives CASSFSGSYNEQFF.

CDR3 DNA: TGTGCCAGCAGCTTTAACAGGGGATCAGAGACCCAGTACTTC. This codes for CASSFNRGSETQYF. The rearrangement joins TRBV5-5 to TRBJ2-5, with 7 bases that match TRBD1. Germline trimming cut 2 bases from V and 4 bases from J; bases unmatched to any gene: 5. CDR1 is SGHKS, CDR2 YYEKEE, per germline (reference sequence). The CDR3 is 14 residues long.

This sequence joins TRBV6-5 and TRBJ1-4; a possible D gene is TRBD1 (6 bases). Germline V lookup: CDR1 MNHEY, CDR2 SVGAGI. This CDR3 has 15 amino acids. Trimming removed 2 bases from V and 7 bases from J, with 14 bases in between. CDR3 region: CASSYLGALGEKLFF. DNA of the CDR3: TGTGCCAGCAGTTACCTGGGGGCGCTAGGTGAAAAACTGTTTTTT.

The chain employs TRBV27 and TRBJ1-5, with TRBD1 matching over 8 bases. Trimming took 3 bases from V and 3 from J; bases not matched to a gene: 4. There are 15 residues in the CDR3. Looked up from germline, CDR1 is MNHEY and CDR2 is SMNVEV (reference sequence). The CDR3 region is CASSFVTGVNQPQHF. The CDR3 DNA is TGTGCCAGCAGTTTCGTGACAGGGGTCAATCAGCCCCAGCATTTT.

The V call is TRBV2, the J call TRBJ2-7; 7 positions match TRBD1. The V gene end was trimmed by 4 bases and the J gene end by 5 bases; junction bases not matched to a gene: 2. The germline V gene has CDR1 SNHLY and CDR2 FYNNEI. The CDR3 sequence is 12 residues long. The DNA for the CDR3 is TGTGCCAGCAGTGGGACAGGTAACGAGCAGTACTTC. Protein: CASSGTGNEQYF.

CDR3 nucleotide sequence: TGTGCCAGCAGGAGGGGGGGTGAAAAACTGTTTTTT. Translated, it gives CASRRGGEKLFF. The genes are TRBV28 and TRBJ1-4; the D gene is possibly TRBD1 (6 bases). Germline assignment: CDR1 MDHEN and CDR2 SYDVKM. The CDR3 totals 12 residues. V was shortened by 6 bases and J by 7 bases, with 9 bases between the two germline ends.

The gene calls are TRBV14 and TRBJ2-1; the match to TRBD1 covers 10 bases. Germline lookup yields CDR1 SGHDN and CDR2 FVKESK. Trimming took 0 bases from V and 6 from J; bases not matched to a gene: 8. The CDR3 consists of 17 residues. This CDR3 is CASSQDRGQGMFNEQFF. In nucleotides, the CDR3 is TGTGCCAGCAGCCAAGATCGGGGACAGGGGATGTTCAATGAGCAGTTCTTC.

V usage is TRBV5-1 and J usage is TRBJ2-1; 7 bases fit TRBD1. V shed 9 bases and J 8 bases; nucleotides not matched to a gene: 14. The V gene's germline CDR1 is SGHRS and CDR2 YFSETQ. The CDR3 loop spans 14 amino acids. The CDR3 region is CATSEGDSTHEQFF. DNA for the CDR3: TGCGCCACCTCGGAAGGGGACAGTACCCATGAGCAGTTCTTC.

This rearrangement joins TRBV2 to TRBJ2-5, with D possibly being TRBD2 (5 bases). This CDR3 has 14 amino acids. Germline CDR1 is SNHLY and CDR2 is FYNNEI. V lost 4 bases and J 4 bases, leaving 13 bases between the germline ends. CDR3 bases: TGTGCCAGCAGTGTTTTGCAGCGGACAGAGACCCAGTACTTC. Its translation: CASSVLQRTETQYF.

The CDR3 sequence: CATSNRGLYGYTF. The CDR3, as DNA: TGTGCCACCAGCAACAGGGGGCTCTATGGCTACACCTTC. The rearrangement links TRBV15 to TRBJ1-2; 9 bases are a match to TRBD1. V lost 4 bases to trimming and J lost 4 bases; unmatched junction nucleotides: 1. CDR1 is LNHNV and CDR2 is YYDKDF in the germline V gene (reference sequence). The CDR3 extends over 13 amino acids.

This chain uses TRBV4-1 with TRBJ1-5, with 11 bases fitting TRBD1. Germline V gives CDR1 MGHRA, CDR2 YSYEKL. This CDR3 has 16 amino acids. The junction had 6 bases not matched to a gene; V was cut back by 3 bases and J by 5 bases. The CDR3 nucleotides are TGCGCCAGCAGCCAGACAGGACAGGGGGCTTATCAGCCCCAGCATTTT. Amino acids: CASSQTGQGAYQPQHF.

The genes are TRBV9 and TRBJ1-1; TRBD1 matches at 7 bases. With 4 bases clipped from V and 3 bases from J, the junction kept 9 bases outside the gene matches. This CDR3 is built from 15 residues. CDR1 is SGDLS and CDR2 is YYNGEE in the germline V gene. Here the CDR3 reads CASSKGITGDTEAFF. In DNA, the CDR3 is TGTGCCAGCAGCAAAGGAATAACAGGGGACACTGAAGCTTTCTTT. The entire variable domain, with the rest obtained from reference TRBV9 and TRBJ1-1, is as follows: DSGVTQTPKHLITATGQRVTLRCSPRSGDLSVYWYQQSLDQGLQFLIQYYNGEERAKGNILERFSAQQFPDLHSELNLSSLELGDSALYFCASSKGITGDTEAFFGQGTRLTVV.

CDR3 DNA: TGTGCCAGCAGCCAGGGGCCAGTCTACGAGCAGTACTTC. It encodes CASSQGPVYEQYF. The chain carries TRBV28 and TRBJ2-7, with a weak D call TRBD1 (6 bases). In germline, CDR1 is MDHEN, CDR2 SYDVKM. Trimming stripped 6 bases from V and 3 bases from J, with 12 bases between. There are 13 residues in the CDR3.

V usage is TRBV5-4 and J usage is TRBJ2-7, with D possibly matching TRBD2 (6 bases). CDR1 SGHNT and CDR2 YYREEE come from the germline V gene (reference sequence). The CDR3 consists of 13 residues. V gave up 4 bases and J gave up 0 bases, with 8 bases separating them. As DNA, the CDR3 is TGTGCCAGCAGCCAGGGACTCTCCTACGAGCAGTACTTC. It translates to CASSQGLSYEQYF.

The gene calls are TRBV2 and TRBJ2-1; D gene uncertain. Between the trimmed V and J ends, which lost 8 bases and 3 bases, there was a span of 5 bases. Germline V lookup: CDR1 SNHLY, CDR2 FYNNEI. The CDR3 is made up of 11 amino acids. DNA of the CDR3: TGTGCCAGCGCGGACTACAATGAGCAGTTCTTC. Translation: CASADYNEQFF.